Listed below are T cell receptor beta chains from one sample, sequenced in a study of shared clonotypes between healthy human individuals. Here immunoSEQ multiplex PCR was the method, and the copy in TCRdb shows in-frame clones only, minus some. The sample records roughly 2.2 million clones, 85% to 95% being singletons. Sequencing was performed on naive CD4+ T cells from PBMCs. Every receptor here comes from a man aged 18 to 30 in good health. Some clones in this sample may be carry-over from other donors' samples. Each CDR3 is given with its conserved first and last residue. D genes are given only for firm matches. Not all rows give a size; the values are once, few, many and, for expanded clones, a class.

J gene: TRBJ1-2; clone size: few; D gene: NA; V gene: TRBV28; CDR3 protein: CASSSADYGYTF; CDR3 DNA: TGTGCCAGCAGCTCTGCGGACTATGGCTACACCTTC
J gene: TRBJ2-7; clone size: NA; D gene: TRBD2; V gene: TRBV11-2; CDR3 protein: CASSNIAGGPYEQYF; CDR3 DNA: TGTGCCAGCAGCAATATAGCGGGAGGCCCCTACGAGCAGTACTTC
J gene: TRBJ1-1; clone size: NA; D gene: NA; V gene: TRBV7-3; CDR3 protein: CASSMDPGTEAFF; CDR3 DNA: TGTGCCAGCAGCATGGACCCAGGAACTGAAGCTTTCTTT
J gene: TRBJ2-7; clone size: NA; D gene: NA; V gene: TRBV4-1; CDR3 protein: CASSQGGPRTYEQYF; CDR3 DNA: TGCGCCAGCAGCCAAGGAGGTCCCAGAACCTACGAGCAGTACTTC
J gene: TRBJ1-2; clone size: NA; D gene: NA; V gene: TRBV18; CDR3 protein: CASSPDGAGYTF; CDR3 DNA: TGTGCCAGCTCACCGGACGGCGCTGGCTACACCTTC
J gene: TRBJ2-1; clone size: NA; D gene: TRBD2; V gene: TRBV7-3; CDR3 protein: CASSLGTSGQREQFF; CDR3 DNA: TGTGCCAGCAGCTTAGGGACTAGCGGACAGAGAGAGCAGTTCTTC
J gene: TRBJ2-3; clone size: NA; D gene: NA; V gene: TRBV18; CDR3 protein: CASSPRQGTDTQYF; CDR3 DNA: TGTGCCAGCTCACCACGGCAGGGCACAGATACGCAGTATTTT
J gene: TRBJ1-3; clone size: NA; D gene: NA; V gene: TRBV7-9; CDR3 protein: CASSLALGTGNTIYF; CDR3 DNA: TGTGCCAGCAGCTTAGCGCTGGGTACTGGAAACACCATATATTTT
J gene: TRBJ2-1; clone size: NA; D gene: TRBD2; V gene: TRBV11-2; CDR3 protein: CASSVSGRLFF; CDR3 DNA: TGTGCCAGCAGCGTTAGCGGGAGATTGTTCTTC
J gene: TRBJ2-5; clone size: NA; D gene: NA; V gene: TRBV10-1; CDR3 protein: CASPDPTGETQYF; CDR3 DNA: TGCGCCAGCCCCGACCCCACGGGGGAGACCCAGTACTTC
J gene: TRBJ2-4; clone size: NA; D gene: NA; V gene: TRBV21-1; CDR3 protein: CASSKGWIWDFLAKNIQYF; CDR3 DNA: TGTGCCAGCAGCAAGGGGTGGATCTGGGACTTCCTAGCCAAAAACATTCAGTACTTC
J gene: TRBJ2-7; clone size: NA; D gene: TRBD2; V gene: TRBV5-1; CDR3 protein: CASRRLADILYEQYF; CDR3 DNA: TGCGCCAGCCGAAGACTAGCGGATATCCTTTACGAGCAGTACTTC
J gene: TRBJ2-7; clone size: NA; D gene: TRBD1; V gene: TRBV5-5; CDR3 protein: CASSRTGSLYEQYF; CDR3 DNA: TGTGCCAGCAGCAGGACAGGGAGCCTCTACGAGCAGTACTTC
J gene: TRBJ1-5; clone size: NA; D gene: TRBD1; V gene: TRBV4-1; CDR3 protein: CASSQPTGTGGDDNQPQHF; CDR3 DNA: TGCGCCAGCAGCCAACCGACCGGGACAGGGGGCGATGACAATCAGCCCCAGCATTTT
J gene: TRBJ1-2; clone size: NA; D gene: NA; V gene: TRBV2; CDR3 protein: CASSESVGFYGYTF; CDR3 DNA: TGTGCCAGCAGTGAAAGTGTGGGATTCTATGGCTACACCTTC
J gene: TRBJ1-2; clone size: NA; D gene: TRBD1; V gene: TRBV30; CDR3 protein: CAWSVNRGLWNYGYTF; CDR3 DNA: TGTGCCTGGAGTGTAAACAGGGGGCTATGGAACTATGGCTACACCTTC
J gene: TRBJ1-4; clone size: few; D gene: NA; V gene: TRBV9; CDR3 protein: CASSVGVSTNEKLFF; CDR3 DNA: TGTGCCAGCAGCGTAGGGGTTTCAACTAATGAAAAACTGTTTTTT
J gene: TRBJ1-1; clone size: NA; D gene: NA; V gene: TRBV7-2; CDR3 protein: CASSVLGGALVTEAFF; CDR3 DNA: TGTGCCAGCAGCGTCCTCGGGGGGGCCCTGGTCACTGAAGCTTTCTTT
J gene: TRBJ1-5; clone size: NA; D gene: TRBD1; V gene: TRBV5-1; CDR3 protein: CASSLSETGAGQPQHF; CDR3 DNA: TGCGCCAGCAGCTTGTCGGAAACAGGGGCAGGGCAGCCCCAGCATTTT
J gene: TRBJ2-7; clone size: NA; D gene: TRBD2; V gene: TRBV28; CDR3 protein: CASSLPGLAGGYEQYF; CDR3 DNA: TGTGCCAGCAGTCTCCCGGGCCTAGCGGGAGGCTACGAGCAGTACTTC
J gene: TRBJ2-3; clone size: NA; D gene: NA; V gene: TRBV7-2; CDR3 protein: CASSLDVGYTDTQYF; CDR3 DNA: TGTGCCAGCAGCTTAGACGTCGGATACACAGATACGCAGTATTTT
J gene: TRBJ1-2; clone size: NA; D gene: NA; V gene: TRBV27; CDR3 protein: CASSLRRGGGYTF; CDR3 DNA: TGTGCCAGCAGTTTACGGCGGGGTGGAGGCTACACCTTC
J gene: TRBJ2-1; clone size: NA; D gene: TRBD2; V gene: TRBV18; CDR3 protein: CASSPPGLAGNEQFF; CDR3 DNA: TGTGCCAGCTCACCACCGGGCCTAGCGGGAAATGAGCAGTTCTTC
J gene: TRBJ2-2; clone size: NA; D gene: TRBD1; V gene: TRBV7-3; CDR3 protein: CASSSPGQGTGELFF; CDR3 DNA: TGTGCCAGCAGCTCACCGGGACAGGGGACCGGGGAGCTGTTTTTT
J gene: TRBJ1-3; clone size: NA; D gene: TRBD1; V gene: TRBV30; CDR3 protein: CAWSVDDREISGNTIYF; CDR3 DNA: TGTGCCTGGAGTGTCGATGACAGGGAAATATCTGGAAACACCATATATTTT
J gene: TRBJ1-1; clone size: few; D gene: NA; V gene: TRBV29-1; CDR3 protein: CSVGNTEAFF; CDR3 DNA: TGCAGCGTGGGGAACACTGAAGCTTTCTTT
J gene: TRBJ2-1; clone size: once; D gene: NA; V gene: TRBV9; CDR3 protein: CASSVASGPSDEQFF; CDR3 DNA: TGTGCCAGCAGCGTCGCGAGCGGACCCTCGGATGAGCAGTTCTTC
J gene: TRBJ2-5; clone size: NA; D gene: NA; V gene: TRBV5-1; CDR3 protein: CASSFRFGETQYF; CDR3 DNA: TGCGCCAGCAGCTTTCGTTTCGGTGAGACCCAGTACTTC
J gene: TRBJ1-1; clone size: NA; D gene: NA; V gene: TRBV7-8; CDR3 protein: CASSLLVGSNTEAFF; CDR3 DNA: TGTGCCAGCAGCTTACTGGTCGGGTCGAACACTGAAGCTTTCTTT
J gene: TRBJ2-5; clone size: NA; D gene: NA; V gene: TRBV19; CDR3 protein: CASSIGHETQYF; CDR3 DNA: TGTGCCAGTAGTATAGGCCACGAGACCCAGTACTTC
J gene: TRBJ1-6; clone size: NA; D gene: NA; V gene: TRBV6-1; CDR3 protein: CASRPTGTNSPLHF; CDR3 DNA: TGTGCCAGCAGGCCTACAGGGACTAATTCACCCCTCCACTTT
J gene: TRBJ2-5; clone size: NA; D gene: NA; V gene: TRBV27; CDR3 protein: CASWRPTVGETQYF; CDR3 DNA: TGTGCCAGCTGGCGTCCGACCGTGGGGGAGACCCAGTACTTC
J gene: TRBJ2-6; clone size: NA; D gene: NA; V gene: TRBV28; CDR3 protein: CATPLRPGGSGANVLTF; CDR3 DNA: TGTGCCACCCCTTTGCGGCCAGGGGGGTCTGGGGCCAACGTCCTGACTTTC
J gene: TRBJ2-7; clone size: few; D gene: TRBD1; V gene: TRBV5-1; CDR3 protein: CASSRDSYYEQYF; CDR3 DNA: TGCGCCAGCAGCCGGGACAGTTACTACGAGCAGTACTTC
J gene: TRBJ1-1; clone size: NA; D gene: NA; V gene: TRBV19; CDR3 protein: CASSGQTLRGAFF; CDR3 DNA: TGTGCCAGCTCCGGACAGACACTTCGAGGAGCTTTCTTT
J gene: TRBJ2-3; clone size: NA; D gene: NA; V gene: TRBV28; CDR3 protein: CASSPLGTRADTQYF; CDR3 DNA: TGTGCCAGCAGTCCCCTTGGGACAAGGGCAGATACGCAGTATTTT
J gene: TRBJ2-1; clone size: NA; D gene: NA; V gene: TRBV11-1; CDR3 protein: CASVREWGYNEQFF; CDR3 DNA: TGTGCCAGCGTTCGGGAGTGGGGGTACAATGAGCAGTTCTTC
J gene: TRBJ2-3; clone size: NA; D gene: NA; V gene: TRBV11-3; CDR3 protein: CASSEGRDTQYF; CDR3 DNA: TGTGCCAGCAGCGAGGGGAGGGATACGCAGTATTTT
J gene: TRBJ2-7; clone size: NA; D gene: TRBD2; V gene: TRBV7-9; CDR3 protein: CASSLAGTSGKGEQYF; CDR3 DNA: TGTGCCAGCAGCTTGGCCGGGACTAGCGGGAAAGGCGAGCAGTACTTC
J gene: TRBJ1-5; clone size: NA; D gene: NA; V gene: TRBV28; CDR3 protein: CASSFPRGTGNQPQHF; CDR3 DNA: TGTGCCAGCAGTTTCCCCCGAGGGACGGGGAATCAGCCCCAGCATTTT
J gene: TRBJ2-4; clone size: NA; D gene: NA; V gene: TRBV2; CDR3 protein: CASSAELLLHIQYF; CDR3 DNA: TGTGCCAGCAGTGCGGAACTCCTTCTACACATTCAGTACTTC
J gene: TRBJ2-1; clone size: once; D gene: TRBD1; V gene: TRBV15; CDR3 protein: CATSRGGTDNEQFF; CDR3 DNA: TGTGCCACCAGCAGAGGGGGGACAGACAATGAGCAGTTCTTC
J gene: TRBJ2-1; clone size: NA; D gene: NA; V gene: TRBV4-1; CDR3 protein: CASGYNEQFF; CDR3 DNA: TGCGCCAGCGGATATAATGAGCAGTTCTTC
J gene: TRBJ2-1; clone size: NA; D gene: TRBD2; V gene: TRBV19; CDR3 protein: CASRPNSGGRSYNEQFF; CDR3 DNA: TGTGCCAGTAGACCTAATAGCGGGGGGAGGTCCTACAATGAGCAGTTCTTC
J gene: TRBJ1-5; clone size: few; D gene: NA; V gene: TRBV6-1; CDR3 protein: CATGALQPQHF; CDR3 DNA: TGTGCAACGGGGGCACTTCAGCCCCAGCATTTT
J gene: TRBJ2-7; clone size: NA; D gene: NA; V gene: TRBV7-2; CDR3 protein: CASSMRQSPYEQYF; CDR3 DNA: TGTGCCAGCAGCATGCGTCAATCACCCTACGAGCAGTACTTC
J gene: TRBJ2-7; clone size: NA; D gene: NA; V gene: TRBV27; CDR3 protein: CASSLSVGDRRDPNPYEQYF; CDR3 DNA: TGTGCCAGCAGTTTATCGGTCGGGGATAGGCGGGACCCCAACCCCTACGAGCAGTACTTC
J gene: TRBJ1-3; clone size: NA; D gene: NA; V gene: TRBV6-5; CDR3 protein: CASRSTGTGNTIYF; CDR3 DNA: TGTGCCAGCAGGTCAACCGGGACAGGAAACACCATATATTTT
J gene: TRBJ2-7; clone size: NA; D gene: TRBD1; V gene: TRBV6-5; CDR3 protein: CASVRTGGPYEQYF; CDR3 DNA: TGTGCCAGTGTACGGACAGGGGGCCCCTACGAGCAGTACTTC
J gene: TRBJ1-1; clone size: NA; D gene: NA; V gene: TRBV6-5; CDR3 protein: CASSRGEGTSEAFF; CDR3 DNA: TGTGCCAGCAGCCGGGGGGAAGGGACGAGTGAAGCTTTCTTT